Detailed here is one T cell receptor beta chain. In germline, CDR1 is SGHDT, CDR2 YYEEEE. This CDR3 is 14 amino acids long. The ends were cut back, 6 bases at V and 1 base at J, with 14 bases in the middle. This specimen belongs to a study of blood T cell repertoires in COVID-19. Study summary: T cells, B-cell-depleted T cells, or PBMCs provided the cDNA or gDNA that served as material.

Original analysis: Reference gene primer amplification gave nucleated cell count estimates. Only in-frame clones appear in the TCRdb table, and some are missing; sequencing was by immunoSEQ multiplex PCR. V, J and clone size reflect that table, while D and trimming were determined from the DNA. Among fewer than 500,000 clones listed, about four fifths were seen once. The clonotype was recovered from a human donor with acute or convalescent COVID-19. The donor label of this sample is uncertain. This sequence joins TRBV5-6 and TRBJ2-7, with a weak D call TRBD1 (6 bases). Sequencing was done on a sample of peripheral blood. The CDR3 DNA follows: TGTGCCAGCACCGGGACACGAGGTTCCTACGAGCAGTACTTC. Translated: CASTGTRGSYEQYF.